This TCR beta chain was observed in a study of T cell responses to AZD1222 COVID-19 vaccine. Repertoires were generated with immunoSEQ multiplex PCR, while TCRdb's copy carries only in-frame clones and drops some. The sample consists of around 110,000 clones, 88% of them appearing once. Germline loops: CDR1 SQVTM, CDR2 ANQGSEA. The CDR3 extends over 12 amino acids. Trimming cost V 0 bases and J 6 bases, with 8 bases left between them. The receptor comes from an adult in good health. The source was peripheral blood, collected on day 0 of AZD1222 vaccination. V is TRBV29-1 and J is TRBJ1-1; D is uncertain. The DNA of the CDR3 is TGCAGCGTTGAAGATTTAGGTCCTGAAGCTTTCTTT. It is translated as CSVEDLGPEAFF. The variable domain in full, completed from reference TRBV29-1 and TRBJ1-1, reads SAVISQKPSRDICQRGTSLTIQCQVDSQVTMMFWYRQQPGQSLTLIATANQGSEATYESGFVIDKFPISRPNLTFSTLTVSNMSPEDSSIYLCSVEDLGPEAFFGQGTRLTVV.